This T cell receptor beta chain was recovered during a study of identical twins. Germline lookup yields CDR1 DFQATT and CDR2 SNEGSKA (reference sequence). The length of the CDR3 is 13 residues. Trimming took 3 bases from V and 4 from J, leaving 12 bases between them. Study outcomes and limitations: The study reached conclusions through statistical analysis that was cross-sectional, not following the same donors.

Concerning this clonotype itself: Its target is not known.

MiXCR, run by TCRdb on the 5' RACE reads, gives a single entry per CDR3 protein. The table has approximately 700,000 distinct CDR3 sequences, 15% to 20% seen once. The sample was also reused in another study, on T cells expressing NK-cell markers. This second study says: Investigators obtained TCR beta repertoires from sorted CD3+CD56+NKG2C+, CD3+CD56+NKG2C- and CD3+CD56-NKG2C+ T cells. Within the sequenced cohort of eight donors, seven exhibited HCMV seropositivity and one was seronegative.

The sequenced sample consisted of PBMCs. V usage is TRBV20-1 and J usage is TRBJ1-1, with D unclear. The origin of this receptor is a woman between 18 and 30 years old in good health. In DNA, the CDR3 is TGCAGTGCTAGGGGCAGAAGGGCCACTGAAGCTTTCTTT. This gives the protein CSARGRRATEAFF.